Following are 7 T cell receptor beta chains from one sample sequenced in a study of blood T cell repertoires in COVID-19. Generated by immunoSEQ multiplex PCR, the TCRdb table keeps only in-frame clones and is missing some. The repertoire holds 140,000 to 150,000 clones, with approximately 80% as singletons. Material for sequencing was peripheral blood. The receptors originated from a woman aged 55-70 years with acute or convalescent COVID-19.

The chain joins TRBV5-6 to TRBJ2-1, with 15 bases identical to TRBD2. The V gene end was trimmed by 0 bases and the J gene end by 7 bases; junction bases not matched to a gene: 8. Germline CDR1 and CDR2: SGHDT and YYEEEE. This CDR3 comprises 18 residues. In DNA form, the CDR3 reads TGTGCCAGCAGCTTGGTGGGACTAGCGGGAGGTCTGGGAAATGAGCAGTTCTTC. Its translation: CASSLVGLAGGLGNEQFF.

This clone was recorded once. The V gene is TRBV5-1, the J gene TRBJ2-2, with D perhaps matching TRBD2 (5 bases). The V end was cut by 3 bases, the J end by 7 bases, with 13 bases between. The CDR3 covers 14 residues. The germline CDR1 and CDR2 sequences are SGHRS and YFSETQ. This CDR3 reads CASSSWELSGELFF. DNA of the CDR3: TGCGCCAGCAGCTCGTGGGAGTTAAGCGGGGAGCTGTTTTTT.

The V call is TRBV19, the J call TRBJ2-2; 10 bases align to TRBD1. Germline V CDR1 and CDR2: LNHDA, SQIVND (reference sequence). With 5 bases clipped from V and 5 bases from J, the junction kept 5 bases outside the gene matches. The CDR3 runs 15 residues. The CDR3 is CASSADRGLTGELFF. CDR3 in DNA: TGTGCCAGTAGTGCCGACAGGGGGCTTACCGGGGAGCTGTTTTTT.

This clone was counted once. The chain links TRBV19 to TRBJ2-3; TRBD2 matches 8 bases. V lost 7 bases and J lost 6; bases outside the gene matches: 12. Germline CDR1 and CDR2: LNHDA and SQIVND (reference sequence). The CDR3 covers 15 residues. The CDR3 loop reads CASTGASGLQDTQYF. CDR3 DNA sequence: TGTGCCAGTACCGGGGCTAGCGGGCTACAGGATACGCAGTATTTT.

This clone was counted only a few times. This sequence joins TRBV11-1 and TRBJ2-1; tentative D call: TRBD2 (5 bases). CDR3 size: 15 residues. CDR1 and CDR2 (germline): SGHAT, FQDESV (reference sequence). The V end lost 2 bases, the J end lost 2 bases, and 10 bases lay between the germline ends. The CDR3 bases are TGTGCCAGCAGCTTATTGGCGGGCCCCTACAATGAGCAGTTCTTC. Translating gives CASSLLAGPYNEQFF.

The gene calls are TRBV15 and TRBJ2-5, with 9 bases matching TRBD1. From germline, CDR1 is LNHNV and CDR2 YYDKDF (reference sequence). The CDR3 extends over 15 amino acids. V lost 1 base to trimming and J lost 5 bases; unmatched junction nucleotides: 5. The CDR3, as DNA: TGTGCCACCAGCAGAGCGGGGACAGGGTGGGAGACCCAGTACTTC. This gives the protein CATSRAGTGWETQYF.

The J gene is TRBJ1-6, the V gene TRBV5-1; TRBD1 matches 10 bases. Germline trimming cut 0 bases from V and 6 bases from J; bases unmatched to any gene: 9. Germline V gene sequence: CDR1 SGHRS, CDR2 YFSETQ. The CDR3 is 18 residues long. CDR3 residues: CASSLGMMGTGVNSPLHF. CDR3 bases: TGCGCCAGCAGCTTGGGGATGATGGGGACAGGGGTTAATTCACCCCTCCACTTT. Variable domain in full (rest from reference TRBV5-1 and TRBJ1-6): KAGVTQTPRYLIKTRGQQVTLSCSPISGHRSVSWYQQTPGQGLQFLFEYFSETQRNKGNFPGRFSGRQFSNSRSEMNVSTLELGDSALYLCASSLGMMGTGVNSPLHFGNGTRLTVT.